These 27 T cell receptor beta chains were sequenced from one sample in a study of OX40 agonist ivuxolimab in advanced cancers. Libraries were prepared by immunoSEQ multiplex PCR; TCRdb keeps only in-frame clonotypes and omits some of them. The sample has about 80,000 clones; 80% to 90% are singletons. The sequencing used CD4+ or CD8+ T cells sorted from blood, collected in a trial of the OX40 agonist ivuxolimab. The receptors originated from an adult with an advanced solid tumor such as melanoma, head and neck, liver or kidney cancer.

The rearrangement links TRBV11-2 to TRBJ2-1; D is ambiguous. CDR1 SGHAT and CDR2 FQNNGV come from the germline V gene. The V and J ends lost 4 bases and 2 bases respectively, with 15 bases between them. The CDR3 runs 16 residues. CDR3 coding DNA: TGTGCCAGCAGCTCAGACTCAAATTTCCCCTACAATGAGCAGTTCTTC. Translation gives CASSSDSNFPYNEQFF.

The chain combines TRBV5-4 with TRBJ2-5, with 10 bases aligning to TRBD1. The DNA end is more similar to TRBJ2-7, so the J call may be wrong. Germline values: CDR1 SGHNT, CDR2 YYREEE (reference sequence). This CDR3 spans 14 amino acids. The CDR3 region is CASSGTGAWYEQYF. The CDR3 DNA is TGTGCCAGCAGCGGGACAGGGGCTTGGTACGAGCAGTACTTC.

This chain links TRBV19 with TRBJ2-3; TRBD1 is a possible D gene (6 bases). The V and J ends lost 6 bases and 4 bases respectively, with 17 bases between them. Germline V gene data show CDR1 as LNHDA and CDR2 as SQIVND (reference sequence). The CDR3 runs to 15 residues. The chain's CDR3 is CASRQTGSDPDTQYF. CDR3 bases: TGTGCCAGTAGGCAAACAGGGTCCGACCCAGATACGCAGTATTTT.

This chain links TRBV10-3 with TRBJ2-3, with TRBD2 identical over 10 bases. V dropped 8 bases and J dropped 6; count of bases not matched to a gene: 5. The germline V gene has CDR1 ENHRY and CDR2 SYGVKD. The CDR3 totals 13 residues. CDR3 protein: CAILVSGRDTQYF. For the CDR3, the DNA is TGTGCCATCCTCGTTAGCGGGAGGGATACGCAGTATTTT.

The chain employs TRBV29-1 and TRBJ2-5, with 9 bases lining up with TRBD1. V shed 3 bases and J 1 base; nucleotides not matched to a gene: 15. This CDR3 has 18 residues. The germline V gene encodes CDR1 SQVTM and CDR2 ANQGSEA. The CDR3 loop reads CSVDLGGQGLLPQETQYF. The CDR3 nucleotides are TGCAGCGTTGATTTGGGGGGACAGGGCCTTCTGCCCCAAGAGACCCAGTACTTC.

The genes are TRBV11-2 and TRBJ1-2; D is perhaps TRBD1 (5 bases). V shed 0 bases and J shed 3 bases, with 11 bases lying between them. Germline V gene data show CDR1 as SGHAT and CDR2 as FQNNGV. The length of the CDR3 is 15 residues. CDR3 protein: CASSLDWGRYYGYTF. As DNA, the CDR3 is TGTGCCAGCAGCTTAGACTGGGGGAGGTACTATGGCTACACCTTC.

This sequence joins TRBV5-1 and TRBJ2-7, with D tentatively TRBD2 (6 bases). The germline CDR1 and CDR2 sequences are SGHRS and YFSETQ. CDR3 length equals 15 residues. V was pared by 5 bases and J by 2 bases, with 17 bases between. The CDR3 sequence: CASSMTGEITYEQYF. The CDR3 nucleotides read TGCGCCAGCAGTATGACGGGGGAAATTACCTACGAGCAGTACTTC. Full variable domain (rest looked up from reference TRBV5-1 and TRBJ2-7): KAGVTQTPRYLIKTRGQQVTLSCSPISGHRSVSWYQQTPGQGLQFLFEYFSETQRNKGNFPGRFSGRQFSNSRSEMNVSTLELGDSALYLCASSMTGEITYEQYFGPGTRLTVT.

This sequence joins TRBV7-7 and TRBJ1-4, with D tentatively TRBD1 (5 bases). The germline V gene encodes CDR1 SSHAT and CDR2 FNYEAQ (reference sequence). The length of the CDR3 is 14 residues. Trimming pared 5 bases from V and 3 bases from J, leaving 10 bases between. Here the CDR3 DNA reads TGTGCCAGCAGCCCGGGGGGATCTAATGAAAAACTGTTTTTT. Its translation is CASSPGGSNEKLFF.

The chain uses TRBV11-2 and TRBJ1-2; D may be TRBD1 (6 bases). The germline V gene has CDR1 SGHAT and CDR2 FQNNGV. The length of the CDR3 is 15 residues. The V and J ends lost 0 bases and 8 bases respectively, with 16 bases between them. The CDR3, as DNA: TGTGCCAGCAGCTTAGATGGACGTGGGGGGCTCGGCTACACCTTC. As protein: CASSLDGRGGLGYTF.

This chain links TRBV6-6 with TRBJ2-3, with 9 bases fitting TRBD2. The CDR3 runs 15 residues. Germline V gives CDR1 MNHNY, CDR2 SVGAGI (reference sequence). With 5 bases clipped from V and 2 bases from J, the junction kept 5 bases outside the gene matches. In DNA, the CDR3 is TGTGCCAGCAGTACGACTAGCGGATTCACAGATACGCAGTATTTT. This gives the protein CASSTTSGFTDTQYF.

CDR3 region: CASSESLAGGGETQYF. CDR3 coding DNA: TGTGCCAGCAGTGAGTCCCTAGCGGGAGGGGGAGAGACCCAGTACTTC. The rearrangement links TRBV6-1 to TRBJ2-5; 12 nucleotides match TRBD2. Germline CDR1 is MNHNS and CDR2 is SASEGT. V shed 3 bases and J 4 bases; nucleotides not matched to a gene: 6. CDR3 length: 16 amino acids.

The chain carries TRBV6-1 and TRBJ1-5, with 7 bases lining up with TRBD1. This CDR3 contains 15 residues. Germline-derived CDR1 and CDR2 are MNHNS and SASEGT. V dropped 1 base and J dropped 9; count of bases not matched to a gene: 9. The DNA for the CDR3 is TGTGCCAGCAGTGAAGGAAGACAGGGAAGAACGCCCCAGCATTTT. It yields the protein CASSEGRQGRTPQHF.

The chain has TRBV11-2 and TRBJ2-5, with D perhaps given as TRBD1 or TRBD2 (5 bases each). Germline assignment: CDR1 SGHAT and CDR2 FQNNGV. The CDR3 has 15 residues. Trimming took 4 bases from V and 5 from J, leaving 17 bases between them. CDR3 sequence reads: CASSSLAGGDETQYF. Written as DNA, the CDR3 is TGTGCCAGCAGCTCCCTAGCTGGGGGAGATGAGACCCAGTACTTC.

As DNA, the CDR3 is TGTGCCAGCAGTTACGGTAGGCAGACTAGCTCCTACGAGCAGTACTTC. It translates to CASSYGRQTSSYEQYF. The J gene is TRBJ2-7, the V gene TRBV6-6; TRBD2 is a possible D gene (6 bases). The germline CDR1 and CDR2 sequences are MNHNY and SVGAGI (reference sequence). With 2 bases removed from V and 0 bases from J, the gap between germline ends came to 14 bases. The CDR3 totals 16 residues.

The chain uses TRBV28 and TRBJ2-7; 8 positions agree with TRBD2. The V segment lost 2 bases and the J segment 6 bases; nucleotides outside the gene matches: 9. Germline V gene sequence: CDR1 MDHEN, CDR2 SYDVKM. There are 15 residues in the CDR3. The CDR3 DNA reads TGTGCCAGCAGTTTAGGGACTAGAGTCTTAGTCGAGCAGTACTTC. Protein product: CASSLGTRVLVEQYF.

The CDR3 nucleotides read TGTGCCAGCAGTGGCACGACTAGCGGGGGACACCAAGAGACCCAGTACTTC. It yields the protein CASSGTTSGGHQETQYF. The chain couples TRBV6-1 to TRBJ2-5, with 12 bases lining up with TRBD2. The CDR3 has 17 residues. Germline trimming cut 4 bases from V and 0 bases from J; bases unmatched to any gene: 6. Germline lookup yields CDR1 MNHNS and CDR2 SASEGT.

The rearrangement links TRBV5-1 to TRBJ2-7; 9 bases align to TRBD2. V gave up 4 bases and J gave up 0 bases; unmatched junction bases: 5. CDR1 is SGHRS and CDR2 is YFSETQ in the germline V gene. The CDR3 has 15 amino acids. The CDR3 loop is CASSPGTSLSYEQYF. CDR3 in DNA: TGCGCCAGCAGCCCAGGGACTAGCCTCTCCTACGAGCAGTACTTC.

The CDR3 coding sequence is TGTGCCTGGAGCCCAGGGGGCATGGTTTCTGGGGCCAACGTCCTGACTTTC. Translation gives CAWSPGGMVSGANVLTF. The chain employs TRBV30 and TRBJ2-6; 8 nucleotides agree with TRBD1. J gave up 1 base and V 3 bases, and 8 bases lay outside the gene matches. Germline lookup yields CDR1 GTSNPN and CDR2 SVGIG (reference sequence). The CDR3 spans 17 residues.

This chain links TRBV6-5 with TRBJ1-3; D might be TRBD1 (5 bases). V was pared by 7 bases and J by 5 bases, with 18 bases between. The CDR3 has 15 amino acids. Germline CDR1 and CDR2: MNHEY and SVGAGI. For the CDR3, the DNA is TGTGCCAGCACCAGATCCGGGACCCCAAGAAACACCATATATTTT. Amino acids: CASTRSGTPRNTIYF.

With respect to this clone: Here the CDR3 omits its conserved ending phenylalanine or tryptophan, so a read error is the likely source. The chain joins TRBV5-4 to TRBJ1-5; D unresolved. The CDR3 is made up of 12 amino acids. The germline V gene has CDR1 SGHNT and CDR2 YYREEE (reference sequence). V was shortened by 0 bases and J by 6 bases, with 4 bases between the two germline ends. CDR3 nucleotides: TGTGCCAGCAGCTTGGAGGGTCAGCCCCAGCATGTT. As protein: CASSLEGQPQHV.

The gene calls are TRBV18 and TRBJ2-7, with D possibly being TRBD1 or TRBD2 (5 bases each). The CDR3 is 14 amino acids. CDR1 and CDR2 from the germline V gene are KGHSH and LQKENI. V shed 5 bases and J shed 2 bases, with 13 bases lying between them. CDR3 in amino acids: CASSSRDGPYEQYF. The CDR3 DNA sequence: TGTGCCAGCTCATCCCGGGACGGACCCTACGAGCAGTACTTC.

The CDR3 is CASSSREETQYF. Here the CDR3 DNA reads TGTGCCAGCAGCTCCAGGGAAGAGACCCAGTACTTC. The chain combines TRBV13 with TRBJ2-5, with a possible D match to TRBD1 (5 bases). The CDR3 is 12 amino acids. Germline V lookup: CDR1 PRHDT, CDR2 FYEKMQ (reference sequence). Deletions cut 4 bases from V and 3 bases from J, with 6 bases between.

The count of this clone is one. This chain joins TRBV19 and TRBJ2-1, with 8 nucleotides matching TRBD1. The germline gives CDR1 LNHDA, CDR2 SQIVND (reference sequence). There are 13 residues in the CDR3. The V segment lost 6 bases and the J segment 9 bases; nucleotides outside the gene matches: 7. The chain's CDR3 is CASRGQGLGEQFF. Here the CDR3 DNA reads TGTGCCAGTAGAGGACAGGGCCTCGGTGAGCAGTTCTTC.

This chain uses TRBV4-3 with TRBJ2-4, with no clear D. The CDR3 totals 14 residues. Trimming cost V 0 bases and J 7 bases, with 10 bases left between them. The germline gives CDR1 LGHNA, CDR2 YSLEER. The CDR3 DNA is TGCGCCAGCAGCCAAGATCCGGTGAGGAACATTCAGTACTTC. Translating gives CASSQDPVRNIQYF.

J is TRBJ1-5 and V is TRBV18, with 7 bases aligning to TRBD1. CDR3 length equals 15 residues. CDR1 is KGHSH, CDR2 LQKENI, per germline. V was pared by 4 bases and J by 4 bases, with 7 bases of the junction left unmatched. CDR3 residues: CASSLYRGANQPQHF. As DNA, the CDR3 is TGTGCCAGCTCACTTTACAGGGGAGCGAATCAGCCCCAGCATTTT. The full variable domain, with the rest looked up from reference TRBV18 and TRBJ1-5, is NAGVMQNPRHLVRRRGQEARLRCSPMKGHSHVYWYRQLPEEGLKFMVYLQKENIIDESGMPKERFSAEFPKEGPSILRIQQVVRGDSAAYFCASSLYRGANQPQHFGDGTRLSIL.

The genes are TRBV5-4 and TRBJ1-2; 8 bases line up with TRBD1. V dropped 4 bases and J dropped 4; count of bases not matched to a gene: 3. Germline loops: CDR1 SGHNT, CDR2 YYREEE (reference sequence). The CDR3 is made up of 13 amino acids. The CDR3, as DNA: TGTGCCAGCAGCGCAGACAGGGGCTATGGCTACACCTTC. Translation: CASSADRGYGYTF.

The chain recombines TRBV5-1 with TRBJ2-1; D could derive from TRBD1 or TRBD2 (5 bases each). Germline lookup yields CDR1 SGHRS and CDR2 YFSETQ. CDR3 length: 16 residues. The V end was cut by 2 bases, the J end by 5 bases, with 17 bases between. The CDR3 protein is CASSLVGDGNHNEQFF. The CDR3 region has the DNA TGCGCCAGCAGCTTAGTAGGGGACGGGAATCACAATGAGCAGTTCTTC.